This TCR beta chain was recovered during a study of early T cells in non-severe SARS-CoV-2 infection. General observations from the study: VDJdb matching, biased toward anti-spike CD8 responses, missed private and CD4 specificities.

In this sample, this clonotype turned up many times. Its cognate antigen is unknown. The CDR3 spans 16 residues. Germline V gives CDR1 DFQATT, CDR2 SNEGSKA (reference sequence). V lost 3 bases and J lost 4; bases outside the gene matches: 9. Using its own MiXCR run on the 5' RACE reads, TCRdb lists one record per CDR3 protein. The table shows about 68,000 distinct CDR3 sequences, with under 13% occurring only once. V and J are TRBV20-1 and TRBJ2-3, with 11 nucleotides matching TRBD2. The clonotype was recovered from an adult who was a healthcare worker with PCR-confirmed SARS-CoV-2 infection or an uninfected control (not recorded which). Sequenced material: whole blood. The CDR3 sequence is CSASTPLAGASDTQYF. CDR3 sequence (DNA): TGCAGTGCTAGTACGCCACTAGCGGGAGCCTCAGATACGCAGTATTTT.